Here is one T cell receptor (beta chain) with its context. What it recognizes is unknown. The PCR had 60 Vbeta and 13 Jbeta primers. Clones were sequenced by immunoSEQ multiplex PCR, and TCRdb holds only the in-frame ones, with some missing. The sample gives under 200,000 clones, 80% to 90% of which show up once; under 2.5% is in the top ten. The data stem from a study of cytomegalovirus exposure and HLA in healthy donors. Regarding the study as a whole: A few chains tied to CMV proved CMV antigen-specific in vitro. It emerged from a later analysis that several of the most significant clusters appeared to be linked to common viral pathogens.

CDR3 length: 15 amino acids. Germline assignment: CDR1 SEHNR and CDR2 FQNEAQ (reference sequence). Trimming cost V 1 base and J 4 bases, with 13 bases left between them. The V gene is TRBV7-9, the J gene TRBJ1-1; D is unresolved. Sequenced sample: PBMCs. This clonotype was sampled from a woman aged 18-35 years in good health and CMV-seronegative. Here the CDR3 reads CASSLDQAGITEAFF. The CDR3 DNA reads TGTGCCAGCAGCTTAGACCAGGCAGGAATCACTGAAGCTTTCTTT.